The 14 T cell receptor beta chains listed next were all sequenced from one sample in a study of T cell responses to AZD1222 COVID-19 vaccine. TCRdb's table, derived via immunoSEQ multiplex PCR, lists solely in-frame clones and lacks some. The data hold around 150,000 clones, with more than 85% observed a single time. Specimen: peripheral blood, collected 28 days after the second AZD1222 dose. These receptors came from an adult who received the AZD1222 COVID-19 vaccine.

The genes are TRBV6-1 and TRBJ1-2; no definite D call. Deletions cut 2 bases from V and 1 base from J, with 11 bases between. Germline V gene data show CDR1 as MNHNS and CDR2 as SASEGT. The CDR3 has 15 amino acids. The CDR3 loop reads CASSELAENNYGYTF. The DNA of the CDR3 is TGTGCCAGCAGTGAATTGGCCGAGAATAACTATGGCTACACCTTC.

V and J are TRBV30 and TRBJ2-6, with D perhaps matching TRBD1 or TRBD2 (5 bases each). There are 15 residues in the CDR3. V lost 5 bases to trimming and J lost 0 bases, with 11 bases between them. The germline V gene has CDR1 GTSNPN and CDR2 SVGIG (reference sequence). The CDR3 bases are TGTGCCTGGGGGACGGACCCCTCTGGGGCCAACGTCCTGACTTTC. Translated: CAWGTDPSGANVLTF.

This rearrangement joins TRBV27 to TRBJ1-1, with D possibly being TRBD1 (6 bases). The CDR3 consists of 17 residues. V lost 3 bases to trimming and J lost 4 bases, with 21 bases between them. Looked up from germline, CDR1 is MNHEY and CDR2 is SMNVEV (reference sequence). The CDR3 spells CASSFWGHSLGGTEAFF. The DNA of the CDR3 is TGTGCCAGCAGTTTCTGGGGGCATTCCCTGGGGGGCACTGAAGCTTTCTTT.

This chain's CDR3 is CASSYPRGRPNEKLFF. The CDR3 DNA reads TGTGCCAGCAGTTACCCCCGGGGACGGCCTAATGAAAAACTGTTTTTT. The rearrangement links TRBV6-2 or TRBV6-3 to TRBJ1-4, with D possibly matching TRBD1 (5 bases). The CDR3 is made up of 16 amino acids. V was shortened by 2 bases and J by 3 bases, with 13 bases between the two germline ends. The germline V gene has CDR1 MNHEY and CDR2 SVGEGT.

The genes are TRBV7-9 and TRBJ2-7; 8 bases align to TRBD2. Germline V gene sequence: CDR1 SEHNR, CDR2 FQNEAQ (reference sequence). The CDR3 covers 16 residues. V was pared by 4 bases and J by 0 bases, with 8 bases of the junction left unmatched. CDR3 loop: CASSSPGTRLSYEQYF. CDR3 coding DNA: TGTGCCAGCAGCTCCCCCGGGACTAGACTCTCCTACGAGCAGTACTTC.

The chain carries TRBV5-1 and TRBJ2-7, with D perhaps TRBD1 or TRBD2 (5 bases each). The CDR3 runs to 15 residues. Germline CDR1 and CDR2: SGHRS and YFSETQ. The germline V and J ends were trimmed by 4 bases and 0 bases, with 14 bases remaining between them. The CDR3: CASSIPGTGSYEQYF. CDR3 DNA: TGCGCCAGCAGCATACCCGGGACCGGCTCCTACGAGCAGTACTTC.

The chain recombines TRBV28 with TRBJ1-1; D is uncertain. Germline assignment: CDR1 MDHEN and CDR2 SYDVKM. V lost 5 bases, J lost 1 base, and 8 bases lay in between. CDR3 length: 13 residues. In DNA, the CDR3 is TGTGCCAGCAGTCCCCGCCGGAACACTGAAGCTTTCTTT. As protein: CASSPRRNTEAFF.

In its sample, this clone was seen a few times. The rearrangement uses TRBV19 and TRBJ2-7; 12 nucleotides align to TRBD2. The V segment lost 4 bases and the J segment 4 bases; nucleotides outside the gene matches: 5. Germline CDR1 LNHDA, CDR2 SQIVND (reference sequence). The CDR3 covers 15 residues. The CDR3 DNA sequence: TGTGCCAGTAGTACATCCGGGACTAGCGGGTACGAGCAGTACTTC. This encodes CASSTSGTSGYEQYF.

The chain carries TRBV3-1 (or the pseudogene TRBV3-2) and TRBJ2-7; the match to TRBD1 covers 7 bases. Germline trimming cut 3 bases from V and 4 bases from J; bases unmatched to any gene: 9. The CDR3 contains 15 residues. Germline-derived CDR1 and CDR2 are LGHDT and YNNKEL (reference sequence). CDR3 in amino acids: CASSQGPGQRYEQYF. The CDR3 region has the DNA TGTGCCAGCAGCCAGGGACCGGGACAGAGGTACGAGCAGTACTTC.

The chain couples TRBV19 to TRBJ2-5, with D possibly being TRBD1 or TRBD2 (5 bases each). Germline V lookup: CDR1 LNHDA, CDR2 SQIVND (reference sequence). The CDR3 totals 14 residues. Between the trimmed V and J ends, which lost 3 bases and 9 bases, there was a span of 17 bases. CDR3 sequence: CASSIPGSITAQYF. The CDR3 DNA sequence: TGTGCCAGTAGTATCCCAGGGAGCATCACGGCCCAGTACTTC.

This clone was seen a handful of times. The rearrangement links TRBV27 to TRBJ2-7, with a tentative D call TRBD1 (6 bases). This CDR3 comprises 15 residues. V lost 1 base to trimming and J lost 0 bases, with 10 bases between them. Germline CDR1 reads MNHEY; CDR2 reads SMNVEV (reference sequence). CDR3 region: CASSLLGALSYEQYF. The CDR3 coding sequence is TGTGCCAGCAGTTTATTGGGGGCCCTCTCCTACGAGCAGTACTTC.

The chain recombines TRBV3-1 (or the pseudogene TRBV3-2) with TRBJ1-2, with D maybe TRBD1 (5 bases). The ends were cut back, 4 bases at V and 1 base at J, with 16 bases in the middle. Germline values: CDR1 LGHDT, CDR2 YNNKEL (reference sequence). This CDR3 has 16 amino acids. CDR3: CASSRHSRDGNYGYTF. CDR3 nucleotide sequence: TGTGCCAGCAGCCGCCATTCCCGGGACGGTAACTATGGCTACACCTTC.

CDR3: CASILAGTSGSTDTQYF. The CDR3 DNA reads TGTGCCAGCATCCTTGCCGGGACTAGCGGGAGCACAGATACGCAGTATTTT. V and J are TRBV7-9 and TRBJ2-3; 12 bases agree with TRBD2. CDR3 length: 17 residues. Germline assignment: CDR1 SEHNR and CDR2 FQNEAQ (reference sequence). The V and J ends lost 7 bases and 0 bases, in that order; junction bases with no gene match: 8.

This clone came up a few times. CDR3 protein: CASSSDRPYQPQHF. CDR3 nucleotide sequence: TGTGCCAGCAGTTCGGACAGGCCCTATCAGCCCCAGCATTTT. The chain is built from TRBV7-9 and TRBJ1-5, with 7 nucleotides matching TRBD1. CDR1 SEHNR and CDR2 FQNEAQ come from the germline V gene (reference sequence). After removal of 6 bases from V and 5 bases from J, the junction contained 7 bases not matched to a gene. CDR3 length: 14 amino acids.